The 29 T cell receptor beta chains below all came from one sample that was sequenced in a study of Ad26.COV2.S vaccination and SARS-CoV-2 variants. The repertoire was sequenced with immunoSEQ multiplex PCR; TCRdb's copy has only in-frame clones and lacks some. Of about 440,000 clones listed, about nine tenths are singletons. Sample treatment: 19 received Ad26.COV2.S at low or high dose, single or two shots; 5 received placebo; per-sample allocation not given. Day 63 after the first injection of vaccine or placebo was the sampling time. This specimen consisted of peripheral blood, obtained in a trial of Ad26.COV2.S vaccine versus placebo. The receptors were gathered from a person between 18 and 65 years old who received the Ad26.COV2.S COVID-19 vaccine or a placebo.

The CDR3 nucleotides are TGTGCCAGCAGCTTAGGTCCCGACCCAGATACGCAGTATTTT. Its protein product is CASSLGPDPDTQYF. The chain uses TRBV7-9 and TRBJ2-3; no definite D call. The V and J ends lost 1 base and 4 bases respectively, with 9 bases between them. The CDR3 extends over 14 amino acids. The V gene's germline CDR1 is SEHNR and CDR2 FQNEAQ (reference sequence).

The V and J genes are TRBV2 and TRBJ2-5; TRBD2 aligns across 12 bases. CDR1 and CDR2 from the germline V gene are SNHLY and FYNNEI. Unmatched junction bases numbered 11, after V lost 7 bases and J lost 5 bases. The CDR3 totals 16 residues. CDR3 amino acids: CASTRLAGEGVETQYF. CDR3 coding DNA: TGTGCCAGCACCCGACTAGCGGGAGAAGGGGTTGAGACCCAGTACTTC. Filled out from reference TRBV2 and TRBJ2-5, the complete variable domain reads EPEVTQTPSHQVTQMGQEVILRCVPISNHLYFYWYRQILGQKVEFLVSFYNNEISEKSEIFDDQFSVERPDGSNFTLKIRSTKLEDSAMYFCASTRLAGEGVETQYFGPGTRLLVL.

The chain recombines TRBV5-6 with TRBJ2-7; 8 nucleotides match TRBD1. CDR1 is SGHDT, CDR2 YYEEEE, per germline. The CDR3 has 13 amino acids. Trimming took 3 bases from V and 3 from J; bases not matched to a gene: 2. The CDR3 DNA sequence: TGTGCCAGCAGCTGGACAGGGCACTACGAGCAGTACTTC. It specifies CASSWTGHYEQYF.

The chain has TRBV30 and TRBJ1-1, with a tentative D call TRBD1 (6 bases). Germline CDR1 is GTSNPN and CDR2 is SVGIG (reference sequence). The CDR3 consists of 13 residues. V lost 0 bases and J lost 4, with 9 bases in between. CDR3 protein: CAWSVRGGTEAFF. The CDR3 region has the DNA TGTGCCTGGAGTGTTCGAGGGGGCACTGAAGCTTTCTTT.

The chain uses TRBV15 and TRBJ1-2; D unclear. CDR3 length: 13 residues. CDR1 LNHNV and CDR2 YYDKDF come from the germline V gene (reference sequence). Trimming stripped 1 base from V and 6 bases from J, with 9 bases between. The CDR3 coding sequence is TGTGCCACCAGCAGAGTTTTGACGGATGGCTACACCTTC. Amino acids: CATSRVLTDGYTF.

V is TRBV19 and J is TRBJ2-1; a possible D gene is TRBD2 (5 bases). V lost 2 bases and J 5 bases, leaving 28 bases between the germline ends. The CDR3 totals 20 residues. The germline CDR1 and CDR2 sequences are LNHDA and SQIVND (reference sequence). CDR3 coding DNA: TGTGCCAGTAGTATATCTGGGAGAGGCGGCGGGTTCGTCCATAACAATGAGCAGTTCTTC. This encodes CASSISGRGGGFVHNNEQFF. Full variable domain (rest looked up from reference TRBV19 and TRBJ2-1): DGGITQSPKYLFRKEGQNVTLSCEQNLNHDAMYWYRQDPGQGLRLIYYSQIVNDFQKGDIAEGYSVSREKKESFPLTVTSAQKNPTAFYLCASSISGRGGGFVHNNEQFFGPGTRLTVL.

The genes are TRBV6-5 and TRBJ1-2; possible D gene TRBD1, 5 bases. The V gene lost 7 bases and the J gene lost 3 bases, with 18 bases spanning the gap. CDR3 length: 15 amino acids. The germline V gene has CDR1 MNHEY and CDR2 SVGAGI. The chain's CDR3 is CASMNSQGFYYGYTF. CDR3 DNA: TGTGCCAGCATGAACTCCCAGGGCTTCTACTATGGCTACACCTTC.

This chain links TRBV28 with TRBJ2-7, with 9 bases fitting TRBD1. The CDR3 length is 14 residues. With 6 bases clipped from V and 4 bases from J, the junction kept 7 bases outside the gene matches. Looked up from germline, CDR1 is MDHEN and CDR2 is SYDVKM. CDR3 DNA sequence: TGTGCCAGCAGCCACAGGGACAGGGTTTACGAGCAGTACTTC. It is translated as CASSHRDRVYEQYF. The full variable domain, with the rest looked up from reference TRBV28 and TRBJ2-7, is DVKVTQSSRYLVKRTGEKVFLECVQDMDHENMFWYRQDPGLGLRLIYFSYDVKMKEKGDIPEGYSVSREKKERFSLILESASTNQTSMYLCASSHRDRVYEQYFGPGTRLTVT.

The chain recombines TRBV6-2 or TRBV6-3 with TRBJ2-7, with TRBD1 as a possible D gene (5 bases). Germline V CDR1 and CDR2: MNHEY, SVGEGT. The CDR3 is made up of 16 amino acids. The V gene lost 0 bases and the J gene lost 0 bases, with 12 bases spanning the gap. The CDR3 nucleotides read TGTGCCAGCAGTTACTCGAATGGACAAACCTCCTACGAGCAGTACTTC. As protein: CASSYSNGQTSYEQYF.

This chain uses TRBV5-6 with TRBJ1-4; possible D gene TRBD1, 5 bases. The CDR3 extends over 15 amino acids. From germline, CDR1 is SGHDT and CDR2 YYEEEE. V was trimmed by 4 bases and J by 0 bases, leaving 10 bases between them. The CDR3 reads CASSGGTTTNEKLFF. In DNA form, the CDR3 reads TGTGCCAGCAGCGGCGGGACGACAACTAATGAAAAACTGTTTTTT.

The chain combines TRBV6-5 with TRBJ2-6; D is uncertain. Trimming took 11 bases from V and 4 from J, leaving 12 bases between them. The length of the CDR3 is 13 residues. Germline V lookup: CDR1 MNHEY, CDR2 SVGAGI. This CDR3 reads CAGTYLGANVLTF. The DNA of the CDR3 is TGTGCCGGCACCTACCTAGGGGCCAACGTCCTGACTTTC.

The rearrangement joins TRBV6-5 to TRBJ2-5, with TRBD2 matching 8 bases. Trimming at V came to 6 bases and at J to 5 bases, leaving 8 bases not matched to a gene. Germline V gene sequence: CDR1 MNHEY, CDR2 SVGAGI. The CDR3 sequence is 14 residues long. DNA for the CDR3: TGTGCCAGCAGCCGAGGTTCTAGCGGGGAGACCCAGTACTTC. The encoded protein is CASSRGSSGETQYF.

The CDR3 protein is CASSPGTSGMNTGELFF. CDR3 DNA: TGCGCCAGCAGCCCCGGGACTAGCGGGATGAACACCGGGGAGCTGTTTTTT. The rearrangement uses TRBV4-3 and TRBJ2-2; TRBD2 aligns across 13 bases. The ends lost 4 bases at V and 1 base at J; junction bases unmatched: 3. The CDR3 consists of 17 residues. The germline V gene encodes CDR1 LGHNA and CDR2 YSLEER.

This chain's CDR3 is CASSLTGHTEAFF. Here the CDR3 DNA reads TGTGCCAGCAGCCTGACAGGACACACTGAAGCTTTCTTT. The chain uses TRBV7-8 and TRBJ1-1; weak D call: TRBD1 (6 bases). V was cut by 5 bases and J by 3 bases, with 10 bases left in between. The CDR3 consists of 13 residues. From germline, CDR1 is SGHVS and CDR2 FQNEAQ. Complete variable domain (other parts from reference TRBV7-8 and TRBJ1-1): GAGVSQSPRYKVAKRGQDVALRCDPISGHVSLFWYQQALGQGPEFLTYFQNEAQLDKSGLPSDRFFAERPEGSVSTLKIQRTQQEDSAVYLCASSLTGHTEAFFGQGTRLTVV.

The genes are TRBV18 and TRBJ2-7; the D call may be TRBD1 or TRBD2 (5 bases each). The V gene's germline CDR1 is KGHSH and CDR2 LQKENI. The CDR3 has 16 residues. Trimming removed 4 bases from V and 4 bases from J, with 20 bases in between. This CDR3 is CASSQTLGAAGYEQYF. The CDR3 bases are TGTGCCAGCTCACAAACTCTAGGGGCGGCGGGTTACGAGCAGTACTTC.

This chain joins TRBV28 and TRBJ1-5; D gene unclear. The CDR3 runs to 15 residues. V was trimmed by 5 bases and J by 1 base, leaving 12 bases between them. CDR1 MDHEN and CDR2 SYDVKM come from the germline V gene. The CDR3 DNA reads as TGTGCCAGCAGTCTGGGAACGCCCAGCAATCAGCCCCAGCATTTT. The encoded protein is CASSLGTPSNQPQHF.

The J gene is TRBJ2-1, the V gene TRBV7-3; TRBD1 aligns across 11 bases. V lost 4 bases and J lost 3; bases outside the gene matches: 8. The CDR3 is made up of 17 amino acids. In germline, CDR1 is SGHTA, CDR2 FQGTGA. CDR3 sequence reads: CASSSPPGTGGYNEQFF. The CDR3 DNA sequence: TGTGCCAGCAGCTCGCCCCCCGGGACAGGGGGCTACAATGAGCAGTTCTTC.

The rearrangement links TRBV10-3 to TRBJ2-1; TRBD1 aligns across 9 bases. The CDR3 is made up of 14 amino acids. V gave up 2 bases and J gave up 8 bases; unmatched junction bases: 4. Germline CDR1 reads ENHRY; CDR2 reads SYGVKD. The chain's CDR3 is CAISEPGQGDEQFF. CDR3 coding DNA: TGTGCCATCAGTGAGCCGGGACAGGGCGATGAGCAGTTCTTC.

The chain uses TRBV6-6 and TRBJ2-7, with 9 bases lining up with TRBD1. The CDR3 spans 15 residues. V lost 4 bases to trimming and J lost 5 bases; unmatched junction nucleotides: 9. Germline V gives CDR1 MNHNY, CDR2 SVGAGI (reference sequence). The CDR3 is CASSSPGQGPDEQYF. CDR3 nucleotide sequence: TGTGCCAGCAGTTCCCCGGGACAGGGACCCGACGAGCAGTACTTC.

The gene calls are TRBV29-1 and TRBJ2-3; no clear D. V was clipped by 4 bases and J by 0 bases, with 5 bases between them. Germline values: CDR1 SQVTM, CDR2 ANQGSEA. The CDR3 totals 12 residues. CDR3 nucleotides: TGCAGCGTTGGGGGTAGCACAGATACGCAGTATTTT. It encodes CSVGGSTDTQYF.

The chain is built from TRBV7-3 and TRBJ1-1; 7 bases line up with TRBD1. With 0 bases clipped from V and 1 base from J, the junction kept 8 bases outside the gene matches. This CDR3 contains 17 residues. Germline V gives CDR1 SGHTA, CDR2 FQGTGA. The CDR3 spells CASSLTHRGFGNTEAFF. CDR3 sequence (DNA): TGTGCCAGCAGCTTAACGCACAGGGGATTTGGGAACACTGAAGCTTTCTTT.

This clone was seen a single time. Other nucleotide sequences from this sample produce the same CDR3. V gene TRBV6-5 combines with J gene TRBJ2-2; D is unclear. Germline values: CDR1 MNHEY, CDR2 SVGAGI. The CDR3 is made up of 13 amino acids. Trimming pared 0 bases from V and 2 bases from J, leaving 1 base between. DNA of the CDR3: TGTGCCAGCAGTTACTCTAACACCGGGGAGCTGTTTTTT. Its protein is CASSYSNTGELFF.

The chain couples TRBV29-1 to TRBJ2-3; 10 positions match TRBD2. Germline trimming cut 3 bases from V and 5 bases from J; bases unmatched to any gene: 8. Per germline, CDR1 SQVTM and CDR2 ANQGSEA. The CDR3 contains 15 residues. CDR3 amino acids: CSVEGASGRVDTQYF. The CDR3 coding sequence is TGCAGCGTTGAGGGTGCTAGCGGGAGAGTAGATACGCAGTATTTT.

The chain combines TRBV5-1 with TRBJ2-3, with 8 bases aligning to TRBD1. Per the germline V gene, CDR1 is SGHRS and CDR2 is YFSETQ. After removal of 3 bases from V and 0 bases from J, the junction contained 9 bases not matched to a gene. The CDR3 is 17 amino acids. The CDR3 loop reads CASSSTRQGTSTDTQYF. Here the CDR3 DNA reads TGCGCCAGCAGCTCGACTAGACAGGGGACTAGCACAGATACGCAGTATTTT.

The chain is built from TRBV9 and TRBJ2-5; 7 bases match TRBD2. The ends lost 4 bases at V and 5 bases at J; junction bases unmatched: 11. Germline values: CDR1 SGDLS, CDR2 YYNGEE. The CDR3 runs 15 residues. This CDR3 is CASSQQRGFEETQYF. The CDR3 DNA follows: TGTGCCAGCAGCCAGCAGCGGGGATTCGAGGAGACCCAGTACTTC.

The chain recombines TRBV6-5 with TRBJ2-3; 12 positions match TRBD2. The CDR3 sequence is 15 residues long. CDR1 and CDR2 (germline): MNHEY, SVGAGI. J gave up 6 bases and V 6 bases, and 7 bases lay outside the gene matches. For the CDR3, the DNA is TGTGCCAGCAGAGGACTAGCGGGAAGGGGGGATACGCAGTATTTT. This codes for CASRGLAGRGDTQYF.

This chain joins TRBV28 and TRBJ1-2, with D possibly being TRBD1 (5 bases). V was shortened by 5 bases and J by 8 bases, with 18 bases between the two germline ends. Per germline, CDR1 MDHEN and CDR2 SYDVKM. CDR3 size: 14 residues. DNA of the CDR3: TGTGCCAGCAGTATCCGCTCCAGGGCAGGAGGCTACACCTTC. Encoded protein: CASSIRSRAGGYTF.

The V and J genes are TRBV5-4 and TRBJ2-7, with TRBD1 matching 7 bases. Germline CDR1 is SGHNT and CDR2 is YYREEE (reference sequence). The J segment lost 6 bases and the V segment lost 4 bases, leaving 4 bases of the junction unmatched. The CDR3 spans 12 residues. The CDR3 DNA reads as TGTGCCAGCAGCAGACCAGGGGGCGAGCAGTACTTC. Its protein product is CASSRPGGEQYF.

This clone was recorded a few times. V and J are TRBV12-3 or TRBV12-4 and TRBJ2-7, with D tentatively TRBD1 (6 bases). The CDR3 sequence is 13 residues long. V was trimmed by 4 bases and J by 6 bases, leaving 13 bases between them. The CDR3 here is CASSWVQGSEQYF. The CDR3, as DNA: TGTGCCAGCAGTTGGGTACAGGGCAGCGAGCAGTACTTC.